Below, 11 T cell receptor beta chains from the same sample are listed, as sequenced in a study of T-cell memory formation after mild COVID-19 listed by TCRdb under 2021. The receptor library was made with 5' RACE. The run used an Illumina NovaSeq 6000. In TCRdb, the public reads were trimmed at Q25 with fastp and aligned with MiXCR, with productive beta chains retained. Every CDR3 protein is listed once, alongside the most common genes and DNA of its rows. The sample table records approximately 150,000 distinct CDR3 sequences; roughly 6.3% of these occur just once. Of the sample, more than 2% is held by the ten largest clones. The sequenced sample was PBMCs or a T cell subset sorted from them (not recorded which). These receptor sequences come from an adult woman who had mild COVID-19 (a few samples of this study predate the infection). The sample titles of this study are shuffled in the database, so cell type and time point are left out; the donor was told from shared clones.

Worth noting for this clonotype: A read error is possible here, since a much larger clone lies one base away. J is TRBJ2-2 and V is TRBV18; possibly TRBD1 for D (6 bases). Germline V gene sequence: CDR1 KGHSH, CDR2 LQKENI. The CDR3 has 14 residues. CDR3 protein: CAGSPGQNTGELFF. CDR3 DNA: TGTGCCGGCTCACCGGGACAGAACACCGGGGAGCTGTTTTTT.

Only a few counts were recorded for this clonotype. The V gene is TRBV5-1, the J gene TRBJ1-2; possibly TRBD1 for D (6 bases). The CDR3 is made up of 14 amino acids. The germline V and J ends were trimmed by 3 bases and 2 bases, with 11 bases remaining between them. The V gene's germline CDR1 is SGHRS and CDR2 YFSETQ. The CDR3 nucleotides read TGCGCCAGCAGCTCCGTACAGGGAAACTATGGCTACACCTTC. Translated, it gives CASSSVQGNYGYTF.

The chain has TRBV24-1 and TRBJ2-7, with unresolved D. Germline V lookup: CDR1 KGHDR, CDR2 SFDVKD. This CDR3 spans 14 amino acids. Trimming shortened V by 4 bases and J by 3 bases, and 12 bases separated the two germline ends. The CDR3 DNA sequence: TGTGCCACCAGTGAAAGGGTCATACGCTACGAGCAGTACTTC. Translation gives CATSERVIRYEQYF.

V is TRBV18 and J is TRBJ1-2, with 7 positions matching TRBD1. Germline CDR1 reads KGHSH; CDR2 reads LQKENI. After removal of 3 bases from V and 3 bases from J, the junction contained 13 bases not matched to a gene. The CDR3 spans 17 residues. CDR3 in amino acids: CASSPTPGQADYYGYTF. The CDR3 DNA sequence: TGTGCCAGCTCACCGACCCCAGGACAGGCGGATTACTATGGCTACACCTTC. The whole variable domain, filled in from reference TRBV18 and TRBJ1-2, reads NAGVMQNPRHLVRRRGQEARLRCSPMKGHSHVYWYRQLPEEGLKFMVYLQKENIIDESGMPKERFSAEFPKEGPSILRIQQVVRGDSAAYFCASSPTPGQADYYGYTFGSGTRLTVV.

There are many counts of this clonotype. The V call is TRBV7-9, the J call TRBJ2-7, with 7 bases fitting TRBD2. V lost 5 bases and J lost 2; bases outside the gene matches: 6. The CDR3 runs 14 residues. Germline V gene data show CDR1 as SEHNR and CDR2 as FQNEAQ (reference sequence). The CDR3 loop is CASSPWGGAYEQYF. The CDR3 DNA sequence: TGTGCCAGCAGCCCCTGGGGGGGTGCCTACGAGCAGTACTTC. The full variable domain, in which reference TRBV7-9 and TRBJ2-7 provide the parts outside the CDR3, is DTGVSQNPRHKITKRGQNVTFRCDPISEHNRLYWYRQTLGQGPEFLTYFQNEAQLEKSRLLSDRFSAERPKGSFSTLEIQRTEQGDSAMYLCASSPWGGAYEQYFGPGTRLTVT.

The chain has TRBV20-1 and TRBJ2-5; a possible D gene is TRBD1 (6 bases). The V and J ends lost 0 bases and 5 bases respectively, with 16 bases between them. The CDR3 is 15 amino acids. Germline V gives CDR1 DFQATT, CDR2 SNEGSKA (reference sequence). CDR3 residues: CSARDPGAGAETQYF. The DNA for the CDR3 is TGCAGTGCTAGAGATCCCGGGGCAGGGGCGGAGACCCAGTACTTC.

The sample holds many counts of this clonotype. Here the CDR3 DNA reads TGTGCCAGCAGTTTGGGGGTTGGCACCGGGGAGCTGTTTTTT. Translated, it gives CASSLGVGTGELFF. V gene TRBV12-3 or TRBV12-4 combines with J gene TRBJ2-2; TRBD1 or TRBD2 may be the D gene (5 bases each). The V end lost 3 bases, the J end lost 4 bases, and 9 bases lay between the germline ends. CDR3 size: 14 residues.

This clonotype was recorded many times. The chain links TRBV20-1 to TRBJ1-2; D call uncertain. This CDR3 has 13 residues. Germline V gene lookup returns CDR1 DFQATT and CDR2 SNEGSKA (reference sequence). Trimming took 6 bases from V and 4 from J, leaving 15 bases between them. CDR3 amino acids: CSAPLAGSYGYTF. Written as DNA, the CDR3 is TGCAGTGCACCCTTAGCCGGGAGCTATGGCTACACCTTC.

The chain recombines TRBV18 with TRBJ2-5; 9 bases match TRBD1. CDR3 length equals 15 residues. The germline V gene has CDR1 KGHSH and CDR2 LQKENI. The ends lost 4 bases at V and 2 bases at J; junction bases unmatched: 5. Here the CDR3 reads CASSLGTGIQETQYF. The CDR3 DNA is TGTGCCAGCTCACTCGGGACAGGGATACAAGAGACCCAGTACTTC.

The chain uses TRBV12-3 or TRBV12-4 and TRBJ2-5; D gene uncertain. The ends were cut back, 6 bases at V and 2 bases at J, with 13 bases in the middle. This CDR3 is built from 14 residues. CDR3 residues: CASSLGGRQETQYF. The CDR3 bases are TGTGCCAGCAGCTTGGGTGGGCGGCAAGAGACCCAGTACTTC.

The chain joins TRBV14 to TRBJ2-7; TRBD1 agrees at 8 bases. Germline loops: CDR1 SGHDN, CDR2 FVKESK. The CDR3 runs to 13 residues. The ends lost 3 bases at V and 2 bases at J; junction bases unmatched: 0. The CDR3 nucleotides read TGTGCCAGCAGCCAGGGACAGGCCTACGAGCAGTACTTC. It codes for CASSQGQAYEQYF.